The source of this T cell receptor (beta chain) is a study of blood T cells in healthy people across ages. Alongside a J-beta primer mix, a sample-barcoded 5' primer served in a second PCR lasting about 7 to 12 cycles. MiXCR was run by TCRdb on the 5' RACE reads, yielding one entry per CDR3 protein. The data show 1.2 million to 1.5 million distinct CDR3 sequences, 45% to 70% seen once. Sequenced: blood. The clonotype comes from a man aged 18 to 35 in good health.

In DNA, the CDR3 is TGTGCCAGCAGCCCGAAGTTAGTCCGACAGGGAAGGAGCTCCTACAATGAGCAGTACTTC. Its translation: CASSPKLVRQGRSSYNEQYF. The gene calls are TRBV7-9 and TRBJ2-7, with 7 bases aligning to TRBD1. V shed 5 bases and J 7 bases; nucleotides not matched to a gene: 29. Germline V gene lookup returns CDR1 SEHNR and CDR2 FQNEAQ (reference sequence). This CDR3 is built from 20 residues.